This T cell receptor beta chain came from a study of blood T cell repertoires in COVID-19. Study-wide context: COVID-19 samples, acute and convalescent, were from the United States, Italy and Spain. In each case, the material was cDNA or gDNA derived from T cells, B-cell-depleted T cells, or PBMCs.

Per germline, CDR1 SNHLY and CDR2 FYNNEI. This CDR3 comprises 15 residues. V lost 2 bases, J lost 5 bases, and 13 bases lay in between. In the original processing: Using reference gene primer amplification, nucleated cell counts were estimated. Profiling relied on immunoSEQ multiplex PCR, and the TCRdb table lists in-frame clones only, not all of them. The V and J calls and clone size come from that table; D and trimming were worked out from the DNA. The table lists 62,000 or so clones, 89% of them singletons. The chain uses TRBV2 and TRBJ2-1; maybe TRBD2 (5 bases). Sequencing was performed on peripheral blood. The receptor was derived from a man in his fifties with active COVID-19. CDR3 coding DNA: TGTGCCAGCAGTGAACGGCTAGTGAGGGACAATGAGCAGTTCTTC. Translated, it gives CASSERLVRDNEQFF. The full variable domain, its missing parts supplied by reference TRBV2 and TRBJ2-1, is EPEVTQTPSHQVTQMGQEVILRCVPISNHLYFYWYRQILGQKVEFLVSFYNNEISEKSEIFDDQFSVERPDGSNFTLKIRSTKLEDSAMYFCASSERLVRDNEQFFGPGTRLTVL.